The source of this TCR beta chain is a study of tumor-infiltrating lymphocytes in primary liver carcinoma. Overall study context: Male and female patients aged 30 to 69 years made up the cohort. All lesions had stage T1-T3 N0M0 and roughly 4 to 10 cm widths.

About this clonotype itself: The antigen remains unidentified.

Germline V gene lookup returns CDR1 MDHEN and CDR2 SYDVKM. The ends were cut back, 9 bases at V and 6 bases at J, with 15 bases in the middle. The CDR3 loop spans 13 amino acids. Making TCR beta cDNA involved roughly 500 ng total RNA and a constant-region primer. Modified slightly, ARM-PCR produced TCR beta libraries over three nested multiplex PCR rounds. Both of the initial two PCR rounds ran for nine to eleven cycles and employed TRBV1-TRBV30 forward primers alongside a C-beta reverse primer. TCRdb independently ran MiXCR on the multiplex PCR reads; one entry per CDR3 protein. The sample gives 40,000 to 60,000 distinct CDR3 sequences, 60% to 85% of which show up once; less than 30% is in the top ten. Study-level findings and limits: The proportion of top clones found throughout all five tumor regions was only about 8-25%.

RNA and DNA were co-extracted from approximately 20-30 mg of unsorted bulk tissue. All patients had surgically resected primary liver carcinoma. The chain couples TRBV28 to TRBJ2-1; the D is unclear. This receptor was taken from a man aged 40-55 years with primary liver carcinoma and hepatitis B virus infection. Sequencing input: liver tumor tissue from sampling region 5. Described subset: tumor region T5, tumor centre. The CDR3 spells CARMPSGSNEQFF. CDR3 in DNA: TGTGCCAGAATGCCAAGTGGAAGCAATGAGCAGTTCTTC.